A selection of T cell receptor beta chains follows, all from one sample in a study of blood T cells in healthy people across ages. TCRdb itself ran the 5' RACE reads through MiXCR, one entry per CDR3 protein. Seen here are around 800,000 distinct CDR3 sequences, 20% to 30% observed once, and the top ten hold around 3%. This sample was shared with a second study, whose subject was T cells of mothers and their children.

The sample was blood. The receptor source for this set is a boy between 10 and 17 years old in good health. Both conserved end residues are trimmed from each CDR3. Fields, in order: V gene, CDR3 protein.

v_call: TRBV25-1; cdr3_aa: ASRSGTDPYEQY
v_call: TRBV5-8; cdr3_aa: ASSSQESYYNEQF
v_call: TRBV6-6; cdr3_aa: ASRLSGQGETFGYT
v_call: TRBV12-3/TRBV12-4; cdr3_aa: ASMNTDTQY
v_call: TRBV24-1; cdr3_aa: ATSDFMETQY
v_call: TRBV7-9; cdr3_aa: ASSSVGDTEAF
v_call: TRBV3-1; cdr3_aa: ASSQDIGKSSYNEQF
v_call: TRBV28; cdr3_aa: ASSPPGQIHEQY
v_call: TRBV13; cdr3_aa: ASSRGEGRWNEQY
v_call: TRBV6-2/TRBV6-3; cdr3_aa: ASSPAGVKETQY
v_call: TRBV29-1; cdr3_aa: SVEDLGSANYGYT
v_call: TRBV27; cdr3_aa: ASSPLTGRFPNEQF
v_call: TRBV6-5; cdr3_aa: ASSPLVDRVTGYT
v_call: TRBV29-1; cdr3_aa: SVDRDGTDTQY
v_call: TRBV6-5; cdr3_aa: ASSYGQNYEQY
v_call: TRBV3-1; cdr3_aa: ASSYWTGTNSPLH
v_call: TRBV12-3/TRBV12-4; cdr3_aa: ASSFRVGTDVQY
v_call: TRBV4-2; cdr3_aa: ASSPAERAGGNEQF
v_call: TRBV25-1; cdr3_aa: ASSGDRANTEAF
v_call: TRBV21-1; cdr3_aa: ASSKVGRDPSYEQY
v_call: TRBV27; cdr3_aa: ASSGTSGGSVGEQF
v_call: TRBV25-1; cdr3_aa: ASSEYGDRETQY
v_call: TRBV12-3/TRBV12-4; cdr3_aa: ASSSEAGYEQY
v_call: TRBV9; cdr3_aa: ASSLGTSGGTGELF
v_call: TRBV6-1; cdr3_aa: ASSKGRGDGSYNEQF
v_call: TRBV28; cdr3_aa: ASQVGAYNEQF
v_call: TRBV2; cdr3_aa: ASSWTAQPGQGAPRGTGELF
v_call: TRBV5-6; cdr3_aa: ASSLPPGGYGYT
v_call: TRBV10-1; cdr3_aa: ASSESTGFNEKLF
v_call: TRBV18; cdr3_aa: ASSPRGRDFYEQY
v_call: TRBV7-9; cdr3_aa: ASSPEPGGETFSYEQY
v_call: TRBV3-1; cdr3_aa: ASGHKAGLQETQY
v_call: TRBV6-5; cdr3_aa: ASSLRSVSGNTIY
v_call: TRBV6-5; cdr3_aa: ASSYGTSGSYEQY
v_call: TRBV6-1; cdr3_aa: ASSDSRKPLH
v_call: TRBV9; cdr3_aa: ASSVDGGGPQETQY
v_call: TRBV3-1; cdr3_aa: ASSQGPPGAAPFYEQY